The rows below give T cell receptor beta chains drawn from one sample of a study of T cell repertoires in cytomegalovirus infection. Their antigens are not known. MiXCR, run by TCRdb on the reads, gives a single entry per CDR3 protein. This repertoire shows some 900,000 distinct CDR3 sequences, about 31% found once; its top ten account for around 12%. The source material was cultured CD8+ T cells from PBMCs, sampled from culture after CMV antigen stimulation. All receptors come from a human donor in good health (CMV status not recorded). Some clones in this sample may be carry-over from other donors' samples. Both conserved end residues are part of each CDR3. Each record gives: J gene, clone size, D gene, V gene, CDR3 DNA, CDR3 protein. D genes are given only for firm matches. A clone size is listed for some rows: how often the clone was seen (once, few, many), or a class if it is expanded.

j_gene: TRBJ1-5; abundance: few; d_gene: .; v_gene: TRBV28; CDR3nt: TGTGCCAGCATCTTGGGGGGGAATCAGCCCCAGCATTTT; CDR3aa: CASILGGNQPQHF
j_gene: TRBJ1-1; abundance: few; d_gene: TRBD1; v_gene: TRBV7-9; CDR3nt: TGTGCCATCACTACCGCAACAGGGGGCTGGACTGAAGCTTTCTTT; CDR3aa: CAITTATGGWTEAFF
j_gene: TRBJ2-7; abundance: few; d_gene: TRBD2; v_gene: TRBV6-5; CDR3nt: TGTGCCAGCAGTTACGGACGGGGGGGCCACTACGAGCAGTACTTC; CDR3aa: CASSYGRGGHYEQYF
j_gene: TRBJ2-7; abundance: .; d_gene: .; v_gene: TRBV10-3; CDR3nt: TGTGCCATCAGGACTAAGACACAGGGCATCAACGAGCAGTACTTC; CDR3aa: CAIRTKTQGINEQYF
j_gene: TRBJ2-2; abundance: many; d_gene: .; v_gene: TRBV12-5; CDR3nt: TGTGCTAGTGGTTTCGAGACAGAGCGCGAAACCTACACCGGGGAGCTGTTTTTT; CDR3aa: CASGFETERETYTGELFF
j_gene: TRBJ2-2; abundance: .; d_gene: TRBD1; v_gene: TRBV19; CDR3nt: TGTGCCAGCTTAGGGACAGCGGCCGGGGAGCTGTTTTTT; CDR3aa: CASLGTAAGELFF
j_gene: TRBJ1-1; abundance: few; d_gene: .; v_gene: TRBV19; CDR3nt: TGTGCCAGTAGTATGGTGAACACTGAAGCTTTCTTT; CDR3aa: CASSMVNTEAFF
j_gene: TRBJ1-6; abundance: few; d_gene: .; v_gene: TRBV6-1; CDR3nt: TGTGCCAGCAGTGAAGACCAGTTCTCCTATAATTCACCCCTCCACTTT; CDR3aa: CASSEDQFSYNSPLHF
j_gene: TRBJ1-4; abundance: few; d_gene: .; v_gene: TRBV12-3/TRBV12-4; CDR3nt: TGTGCCACCGGGGGGAAATTGAATGAAAAACTGTTTTTT; CDR3aa: CATGGKLNEKLFF
j_gene: TRBJ2-3; abundance: .; d_gene: .; v_gene: TRBV27; CDR3nt: TGTGCCAGCAGTTTATCGAAGGCCCCCTACACAGATACGCAGTATTTT; CDR3aa: CASSLSKAPYTDTQYF
j_gene: TRBJ2-3; abundance: .; d_gene: .; v_gene: TRBV12-5; CDR3nt: TGTGCTAGTGGTTTGGACCCTCCGACAGATACGCAGTATTTT; CDR3aa: CASGLDPPTDTQYF
j_gene: TRBJ2-3; abundance: .; d_gene: .; v_gene: TRBV5-1; CDR3nt: TGCGCCAGCAGCCCCTACCAGGATCGAGGCACAGATACGCAGTATTTT; CDR3aa: CASSPYQDRGTDTQYF
j_gene: TRBJ2-1; abundance: few; d_gene: .; v_gene: TRBV6-5; CDR3nt: TGTGCCAGCAGTTACTCAGGGACGAACAATGAGCAGTTCTTC; CDR3aa: CASSYSGTNNEQFF
j_gene: TRBJ2-1; abundance: .; d_gene: .; v_gene: TRBV27; CDR3nt: TGTGCCAGCAATAGCCCCGGACATGAGCAGTTCTTC; CDR3aa: CASNSPGHEQFF
j_gene: TRBJ2-7; abundance: .; d_gene: TRBD2; v_gene: TRBV20-1; CDR3nt: TGCAGTGCTGGCCCGGAGCGGGGGACCTACGAGCAGTACTTC; CDR3aa: CSAGPERGTYEQYF
j_gene: TRBJ1-5; abundance: .; d_gene: .; v_gene: TRBV7-9; CDR3nt: TGTGCCAGCAGCCTGTCCTACGGGGCTGACCGGGGAGTCCATCAGCCCCAGCATTTT; CDR3aa: CASSLSYGADRGVHQPQHF
j_gene: TRBJ2-1; abundance: many; d_gene: TRBD2; v_gene: TRBV5-4; CDR3nt: TGTGCCAGCAGCCGCTCTTCTCTAGCGGGGCGGGTCAATGAGCAGTTCTTC; CDR3aa: CASSRSSLAGRVNEQFF
j_gene: TRBJ1-1; abundance: few; d_gene: TRBD1; v_gene: TRBV6-1; CDR3nt: TGTGCCAGCACCGAAGGACAGGGGGCGTCTTATGAAGCTTTCTTT; CDR3aa: CASTEGQGASYEAFF
j_gene: TRBJ1-1; abundance: .; d_gene: .; v_gene: TRBV6-5; CDR3nt: TGTGCCAGCAGTTACTCGGTAAGCCACACTGAAGCTTTCTTT; CDR3aa: CASSYSVSHTEAFF
j_gene: TRBJ2-5; abundance: many; d_gene: .; v_gene: TRBV7-9; CDR3nt: TGTGCCAGCAGCTTAGGAACGGTGGGCCAAGAGACCCAGTACTTC; CDR3aa: CASSLGTVGQETQYF
j_gene: TRBJ2-5; abundance: .; d_gene: TRBD2; v_gene: TRBV20-1; CDR3nt: TGCAGTGCTACCCTGGGACTAGCGGGGGGCCCGGGGACCCAGTACTTC; CDR3aa: CSATLGLAGGPGTQYF
j_gene: TRBJ1-2; abundance: few; d_gene: .; v_gene: TRBV6-2/TRBV6-3; CDR3nt: TGTGCCAGCAGTTACTCCGTTCGTAGTTTAAACAGTGGTGGCTACACCTTC; CDR3aa: CASSYSVRSLNSGGYTF
j_gene: TRBJ1-1; abundance: .; d_gene: .; v_gene: TRBV6-2/TRBV6-3; CDR3nt: TGTGCCAGCAGCTCCATGGGGATGAACACTGAAGCTTTCTTT; CDR3aa: CASSSMGMNTEAFF
j_gene: TRBJ2-1; abundance: few; d_gene: .; v_gene: TRBV6-2/TRBV6-3; CDR3nt: TGTGCCAGCAGTCGCAGCCCCTACAATGAGCAGTTCTTC; CDR3aa: CASSRSPYNEQFF
j_gene: TRBJ1-6; abundance: few; d_gene: TRBD1; v_gene: TRBV28; CDR3nt: TGTGCCAGCAGTAGCAGGGGGCTAAGCAATCGTCTTAATTCACCCCTCCACTTT; CDR3aa: CASSSRGLSNRLNSPLHF
j_gene: TRBJ1-2; abundance: few; d_gene: TRBD1; v_gene: TRBV12-3/TRBV12-4; CDR3nt: TGTGCCAGCAGTTCTATACAGGGGGGATTTAGAGGCTACACCTTC; CDR3aa: CASSSIQGGFRGYTF